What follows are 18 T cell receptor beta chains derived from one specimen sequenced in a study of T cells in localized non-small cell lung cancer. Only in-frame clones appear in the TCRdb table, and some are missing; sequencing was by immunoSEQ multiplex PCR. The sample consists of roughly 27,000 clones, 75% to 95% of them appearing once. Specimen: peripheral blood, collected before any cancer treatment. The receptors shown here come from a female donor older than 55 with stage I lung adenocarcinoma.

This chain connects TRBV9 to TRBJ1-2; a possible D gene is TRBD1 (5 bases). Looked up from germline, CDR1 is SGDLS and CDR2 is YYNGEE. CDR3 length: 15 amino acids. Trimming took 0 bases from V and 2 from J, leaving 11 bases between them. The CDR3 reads CASSVGSQGNYGYTF. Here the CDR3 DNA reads TGTGCCAGCAGCGTAGGGAGCCAGGGAAACTATGGCTACACCTTC. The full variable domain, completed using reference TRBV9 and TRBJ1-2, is DSGVTQTPKHLITATGQRVTLRCSPRSGDLSVYWYQQSLDQGLQFLIQYYNGEERAKGNILERFSAQQFPDLHSELNLSSLELGDSALYFCASSVGSQGNYGYTFGSGTRLTVV.

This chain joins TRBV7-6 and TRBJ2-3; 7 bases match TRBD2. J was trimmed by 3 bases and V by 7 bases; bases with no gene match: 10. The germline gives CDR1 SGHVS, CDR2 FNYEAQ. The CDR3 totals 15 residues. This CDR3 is CASTLGNGRTDTQYF. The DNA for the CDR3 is TGTGCCAGCACCCTAGGGAACGGGAGGACAGATACGCAGTATTTT.

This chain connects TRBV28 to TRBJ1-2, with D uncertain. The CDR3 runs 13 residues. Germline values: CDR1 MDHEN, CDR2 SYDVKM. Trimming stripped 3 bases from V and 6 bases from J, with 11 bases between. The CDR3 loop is CASSLGIGDGYTF. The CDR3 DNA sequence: TGTGCCAGCAGTTTGGGGATCGGGGATGGCTACACCTTC.

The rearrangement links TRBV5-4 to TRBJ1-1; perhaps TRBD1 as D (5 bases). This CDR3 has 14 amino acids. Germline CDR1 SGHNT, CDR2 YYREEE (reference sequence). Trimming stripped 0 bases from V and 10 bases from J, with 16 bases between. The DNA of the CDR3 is TGTGCCAGCAGCTTGGGGGACGTCTTCGGAAGAGCTTTCTTT. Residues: CASSLGDVFGRAFF.

The CDR3 region is CASRGTGPGELFF. As DNA, the CDR3 is TGTGCCAGCAGGGGGACAGGGCCCGGGGAGCTGTTTTTT. The chain joins TRBV7-9 to TRBJ2-2; 9 nucleotides agree with TRBD1. Germline lookup yields CDR1 SEHNR and CDR2 FQNEAQ (reference sequence). J gave up 6 bases and V 6 bases, and 2 bases lay outside the gene matches. The length of the CDR3 is 13 residues.

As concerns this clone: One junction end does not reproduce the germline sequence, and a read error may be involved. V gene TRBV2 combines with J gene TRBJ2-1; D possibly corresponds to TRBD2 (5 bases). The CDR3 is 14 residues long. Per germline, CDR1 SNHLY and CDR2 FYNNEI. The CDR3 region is CASSVSRGYSEQFF. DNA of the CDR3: TGTGCCAGCAGTGTCAGTCGAGGGTACAGTGAGCAGTTCTTC. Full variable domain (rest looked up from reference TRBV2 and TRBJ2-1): EPEVTQTPSHQVTQMGQEVILRCVPISNHLYFYWYRQILGQKVEFLVSFYNNEISEKSEIFDDQFSVERPDGSNFTLKIRSTKLEDSAMYFCASSVSRGYSEQFFGPGTRLTVL.

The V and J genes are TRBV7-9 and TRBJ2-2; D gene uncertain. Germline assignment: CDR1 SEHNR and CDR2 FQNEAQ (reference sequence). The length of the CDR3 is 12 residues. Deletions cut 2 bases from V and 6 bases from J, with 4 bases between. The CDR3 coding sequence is TGTGCCAGCAGCTTAAACGCCGGGGAGCTGTTTTTT. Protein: CASSLNAGELFF.

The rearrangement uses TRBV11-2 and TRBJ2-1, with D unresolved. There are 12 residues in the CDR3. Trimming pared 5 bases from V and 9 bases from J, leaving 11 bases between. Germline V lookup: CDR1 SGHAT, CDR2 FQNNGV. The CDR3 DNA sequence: TGTGCCAGCAGCCGTAAAAATACTGAGCAGTTCTTC. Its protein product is CASSRKNTEQFF.

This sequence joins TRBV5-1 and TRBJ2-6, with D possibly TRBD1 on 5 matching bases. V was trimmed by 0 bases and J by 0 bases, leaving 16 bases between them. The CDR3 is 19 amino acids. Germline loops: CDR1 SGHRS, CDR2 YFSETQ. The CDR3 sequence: CASSLDGDRQNSGANVLTF. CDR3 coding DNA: TGCGCCAGCAGCTTGGACGGAGACAGACAAAACTCTGGGGCCAACGTCCTGACTTTC.

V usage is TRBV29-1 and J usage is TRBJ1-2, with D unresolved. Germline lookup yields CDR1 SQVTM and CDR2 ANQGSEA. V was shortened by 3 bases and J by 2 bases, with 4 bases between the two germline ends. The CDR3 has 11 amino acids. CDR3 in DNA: TGCAGCGTTGACGGGAACTATGGCTACACCTTC. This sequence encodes CSVDGNYGYTF.

The DNA for the CDR3 is TGTGCCAGCAGCGTAGATTCTGGGGCCTTCTATGGCTACACCTTC. The encoded protein is CASSVDSGAFYGYTF. The genes are TRBV9 and TRBJ1-2, with D maybe TRBD1 (5 bases). Germline V gene sequence: CDR1 SGDLS, CDR2 YYNGEE. The CDR3 totals 15 residues. Between the trimmed V and J ends, which lost 0 bases and 4 bases, there was a span of 13 bases.

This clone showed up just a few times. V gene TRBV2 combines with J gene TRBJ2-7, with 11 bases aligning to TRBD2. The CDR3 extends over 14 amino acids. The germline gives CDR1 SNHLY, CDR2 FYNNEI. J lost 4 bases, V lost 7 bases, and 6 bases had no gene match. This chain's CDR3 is CASKLTSGVYEQYF. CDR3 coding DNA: TGTGCCAGCAAGCTGACTAGCGGGGTTTACGAGCAGTACTTC.

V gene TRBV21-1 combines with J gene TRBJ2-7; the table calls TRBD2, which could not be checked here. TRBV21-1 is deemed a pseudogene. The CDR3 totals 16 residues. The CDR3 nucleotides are TGTGCCAGCAGCAAAGGGACTGGGACTCCCCCTCGGGAGCAGTACTTC. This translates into CASSKGTGTPPREQYF.

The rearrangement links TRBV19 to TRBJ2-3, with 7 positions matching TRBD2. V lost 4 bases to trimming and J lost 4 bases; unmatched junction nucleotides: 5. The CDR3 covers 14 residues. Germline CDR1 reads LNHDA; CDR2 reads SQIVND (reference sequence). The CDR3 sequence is CASSKAGAPDTQYF. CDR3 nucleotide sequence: TGTGCCAGTAGTAAGGCGGGAGCTCCAGATACGCAGTATTTT.

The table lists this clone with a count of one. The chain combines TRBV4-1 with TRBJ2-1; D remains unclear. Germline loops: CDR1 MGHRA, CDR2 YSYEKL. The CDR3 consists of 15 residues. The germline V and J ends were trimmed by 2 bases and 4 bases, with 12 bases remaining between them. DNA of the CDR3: TGCGCCAGCAGCCAAAGCCCTGCACAGTACAATGAGCAGTTCTTC. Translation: CASSQSPAQYNEQFF.

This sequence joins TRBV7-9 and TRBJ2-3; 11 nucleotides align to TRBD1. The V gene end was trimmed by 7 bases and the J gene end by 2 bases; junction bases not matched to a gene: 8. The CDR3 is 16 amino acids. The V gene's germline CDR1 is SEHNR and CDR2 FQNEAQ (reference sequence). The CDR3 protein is CASNSPGQGDTDTQYF. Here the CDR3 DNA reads TGTGCCAGCAACTCACCGGGACAGGGGGACACAGATACGCAGTATTTT.

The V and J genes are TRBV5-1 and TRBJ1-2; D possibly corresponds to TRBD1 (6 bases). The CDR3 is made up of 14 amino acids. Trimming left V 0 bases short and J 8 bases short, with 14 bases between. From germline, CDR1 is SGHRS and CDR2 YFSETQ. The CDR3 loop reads CASSLGQGTLGYTF. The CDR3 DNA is TGCGCCAGCAGCTTGGGCCAGGGGACTTTAGGCTACACCTTC.

In DNA, the CDR3 is TGCAGCGTTGAAGTCAGGGGTGGCTACACCTTC. It codes for CSVEVRGGYTF. The V and J genes are TRBV29-1 and TRBJ1-2, with TRBD1 as a possible D gene (6 bases). The CDR3 is 11 amino acids. The germline gives CDR1 SQVTM, CDR2 ANQGSEA. V was pared by 1 base and J by 7 bases, with 7 bases between.